This TCR beta chain was observed in a study of cytomegalovirus exposure and HLA in healthy donors. The PCR used 60 Vbeta and 13 Jbeta primers. The repertoire was sequenced with immunoSEQ multiplex PCR; TCRdb's copy has only in-frame clones and lacks some. This table holds nearly 110,000 clones, under 80% found once. The V gene lost 8 bases and the J gene lost 0 bases, with 6 bases spanning the gap. In germline, CDR1 is MNHNY, CDR2 SVGAGI (reference sequence). The CDR3 consists of 12 residues. Worth noting for this clone: Its antigen is as yet unknown.

Study conclusions and caveats: The study found most TCR sequences rare, yet found some public TCRs in many donors. Later analysis identified several of the most significant clusters that appeared linked to common viral pathogens.

The sequencing sample was made of PBMCs. This receptor was obtained from a man aged 60 to 69 in good health and CMV-seronegative. The rearrangement joins TRBV6-6 to TRBJ2-3, with D perhaps matching TRBD2 (5 bases). Here the CDR3 reads CASRGSTDTQYF. The CDR3 nucleotides are TGTGCCAGCCGGGGTAGCACAGATACGCAGTATTTT.